The 30 T cell receptor beta chains listed next were all sequenced from one sample in a study of graft-versus-host responses after intestinal transplantation. Only in-frame clones appear in the TCRdb table, and some are missing; sequencing was by immunoSEQ multiplex PCR. Among just under 65,000 clones, about 89% were seen once, and the ten largest hold over 1.5%. Lamina propria and intraepithelial lymphocytes were released by processing graft tissue. The sample here was ileum tissue, taken 357 days after transplant. The receptors originated from a human patient who received an intestinal transplant, so some T cells may come from the graft donor.

This clone showed up just a few times. V and J are TRBV27 and TRBJ2-1; D is unclear. The V end was cut by 6 bases, the J end by 0 bases, with 9 bases between. CDR1 is MNHEY and CDR2 is SMNVEV in the germline V gene (reference sequence). This CDR3 comprises 14 residues. CDR3 loop: CASSLVYSYNEQFF. The CDR3 DNA reads as TGTGCCAGCAGCTTAGTATACTCCTACAATGAGCAGTTCTTC.

This clone was detected once. The V and J genes are TRBV7-6 and TRBJ2-5; D possibly matches TRBD1 or TRBD2 (5 bases each). Germline CDR1 is SGHVS and CDR2 is FNYEAQ. The CDR3 is 14 residues long. V was trimmed by 3 bases and J by 5 bases, leaving 13 bases between them. In DNA, the CDR3 is TGTGCCAGCAGCTTTCTAGGGACCCTTGAGACCCAGTACTTC. This gives the protein CASSFLGTLETQYF.

V usage is TRBV6-5 and J usage is TRBJ2-1; D possibly corresponds to TRBD1 (6 bases). Trimming cost V 0 bases and J 5 bases, with 11 bases left between them. The CDR3 is 15 amino acids. From germline, CDR1 is MNHEY and CDR2 SVGAGI. In DNA, the CDR3 is TGTGCCAGCAGTTACTCTGGGACACCTAACAATGAGCAGTTCTTC. It specifies CASSYSGTPNNEQFF.

V is TRBV2 and J is TRBJ1-2, with D uncertain. Looked up from germline, CDR1 is SNHLY and CDR2 is FYNNEI. This CDR3 comprises 14 residues. The V end lost 3 bases, the J end lost 3 bases, and 11 bases lay between the germline ends. CDR3 bases: TGTGCCAGCAGTGAGGCCAGCGATTACTATGGCTACACCTTC. Translated: CASSEASDYYGYTF. Complete variable domain (other parts from reference TRBV2 and TRBJ1-2): EPEVTQTPSHQVTQMGQEVILRCVPISNHLYFYWYRQILGQKVEFLVSFYNNEISEKSEIFDDQFSVERPDGSNFTLKIRSTKLEDSAMYFCASSEASDYYGYTFGSGTRLTVV.

The V and J genes are TRBV7-3 and TRBJ1-1; D uncertain. The CDR3 runs to 14 residues. Germline CDR1 SGHTA, CDR2 FQGTGA. Trimming left V 1 base short and J 1 base short, with 7 bases between. The chain's CDR3 is CASSLSSANTEAFF. The CDR3 DNA reads TGTGCCAGCAGCTTAAGCTCTGCGAACACTGAAGCTTTCTTT.

This chain joins TRBV7-3 and TRBJ2-5, with TRBD2 matching over 8 bases. V gave up 3 bases and J gave up 9 bases; unmatched junction bases: 9. The CDR3 spans 14 residues. Germline V CDR1 and CDR2: SGHTA, FQGTGA. CDR3 in amino acids: CASSFALAGLPQYF. CDR3 sequence (DNA): TGTGCCAGCAGCTTCGCGCTAGCGGGTCTACCCCAGTACTTC.

The genes are TRBV6-1 and TRBJ2-7, with D unresolved. Germline V gene sequence: CDR1 MNHNS, CDR2 SASEGT. The CDR3 runs to 10 residues. V was pared by 6 bases and J by 3 bases, with 3 bases between. In DNA form, the CDR3 reads TGTGCCAGCAGCCGCTACGAGCAGTACTTC. Its protein product is CASSRYEQYF.

This clone was detected only a few times. The V and J genes are TRBV6-5 and TRBJ1-5; 7 bases are shared with TRBD1. V was clipped by 2 bases and J by 3 bases; unmatched bases: 4. The CDR3 covers 15 residues. From germline, CDR1 is MNHEY and CDR2 SVGAGI. Written as DNA, the CDR3 is TGTGCCAGCAGTTACAACAGGGGCCTCAATCAGCCCCAGCATTTT. Protein sequence: CASSYNRGLNQPQHF.

The chain employs TRBV9 and TRBJ2-1; perhaps D is TRBD1 or TRBD2 (6 bases each). The CDR3 is made up of 15 amino acids. From germline, CDR1 is SGDLS and CDR2 YYNGEE. Trimming stripped 0 bases from V and 2 bases from J, with 9 bases between. The CDR3: CASSVAGATYNEQFF. The CDR3 DNA reads TGTGCCAGCAGCGTAGCGGGGGCCACCTACAATGAGCAGTTCTTC.

The CDR3 DNA reads TGCGCCAGCAGCCAAGATCAGGAGGGGGGGCCCTTTGAGCAGTTCTTC. Translated, it gives CASSQDQEGGPFEQFF. The V call is TRBV4-1, the J call TRBJ2-1; D may be TRBD2 (7 bases). This CDR3 comprises 16 residues. The V and J ends lost 0 bases and 9 bases respectively, with 18 bases between them. In germline, CDR1 is MGHRA, CDR2 YSYEKL.

This chain connects TRBV14 to TRBJ1-2; D ambiguous. The CDR3 spans 14 residues. CDR1 SGHDN and CDR2 FVKESK come from the germline V gene. V lost 3 bases, J lost 3 bases, and 11 bases lay in between. As DNA, the CDR3 is TGTGCCAGCAGCCACGAGGCCAGTTACTATGGCTACACCTTC. It encodes CASSHEASYYGYTF. The whole variable domain, filled in from reference TRBV14 and TRBJ1-2, reads EAGVTQFPSHSVIEKGQTVTLRCDPISGHDNLYWYRRVMGKEIKFLLHFVKESKQDESGMPNNRFLAERTGGTYSTLKVQPAELEDSGVYFCASSHEASYYGYTFGSGTRLTVV.

This clone was picked up a small number of times. This chain uses TRBV28 with TRBJ2-7; 10 bases fit TRBD2. V shed 1 base and J 7 bases; nucleotides not matched to a gene: 7. Germline loops: CDR1 MDHEN, CDR2 SYDVKM. This CDR3 spans 15 amino acids. The CDR3 loop is CASSLSASGSREQYF. The CDR3 nucleotides are TGTGCCAGCAGTTTATCGGCTAGCGGGAGTAGAGAGCAGTACTTC.

The V gene is TRBV5-1, the J gene TRBJ2-1, with D possibly being TRBD1 or TRBD2 (5 bases each). The CDR3 has 14 amino acids. Germline CDR1 is SGHRS and CDR2 is YFSETQ. Trimming pared 3 bases from V and 4 bases from J, leaving 11 bases between. Here the CDR3 reads CASSSGRNYNEQFF. The CDR3 DNA reads as TGCGCCAGCAGCTCGGGACGGAATTACAATGAGCAGTTCTTC.

This sequence joins TRBV7-3 and TRBJ2-7; 15 nucleotides align to TRBD2. CDR3 length equals 22 residues. Germline loops: CDR1 SGHTA, CDR2 FQGTGA. J lost 3 bases, V lost 1 base, and 19 bases had no gene match. The CDR3 DNA is TGTGCCAGCAGCTTAAGGGGACCGATCCTTTCCGGGACTAGCGGGAGGCTCTACGAGCAGTACTTC. Translated, it gives CASSLRGPILSGTSGRLYEQYF.

The J gene is TRBJ2-1, the V gene TRBV18, with 13 bases lining up with TRBD2. Germline V CDR1 and CDR2: KGHSH, LQKENI. CDR3 length: 15 amino acids. With V trimmed by 3 bases and J by 6 bases, 2 bases remained unmatched. This CDR3 reads CASSPRTSGGNEQFF. CDR3 bases: TGTGCCAGCTCACCCCGGACTAGCGGGGGCAATGAGCAGTTCTTC.

V usage is TRBV9 and J usage is TRBJ2-5; 15 nucleotides match TRBD2. The length of the CDR3 is 16 residues. Germline assignment: CDR1 SGDLS and CDR2 YYNGEE. J gave up 2 bases and V 5 bases, and 4 bases lay outside the gene matches. The chain's CDR3 is CASSSGLAGGQETQYF. In nucleotides, the CDR3 is TGTGCCAGCAGTTCTGGACTAGCGGGGGGGCAAGAGACCCAGTACTTC. Looking up the rest from reference TRBV9 and TRBJ2-5 gives the full variable domain: DSGVTQTPKHLITATGQRVTLRCSPRSGDLSVYWYQQSLDQGLQFLIQYYNGEERAKGNILERFSAQQFPDLHSELNLSSLELGDSALYFCASSSGLAGGQETQYFGPGTRLLVL.

This sequence joins TRBV4-1 and TRBJ2-7, with 9 bases fitting TRBD1. V shed 5 bases, J shed 3 bases, and the junction held 8 bases outside the gene matches. CDR3 length equals 15 residues. Germline CDR1 and CDR2: MGHRA and YSYEKL. The CDR3 DNA is TGCGCCAGCAGCTTTCAACAGGGGGCTGGCTACGAGCAGTACTTC. Protein product: CASSFQQGAGYEQYF.

The rearrangement joins TRBV6-6 to TRBJ2-6, with D hard to call. Germline CDR1 and CDR2: MNHNY and SVGAGI (reference sequence). V was clipped by 6 bases and J by 0 bases, with 6 bases between them. CDR3 length: 14 residues. CDR3 DNA: TGTGCCAGCAGCTTAGACTCTGGGGCCAACGTCCTGACTTTC. It translates to CASSLDSGANVLTF.

The rearrangement joins TRBV28 to TRBJ2-3; 7 bases map to TRBD2. V shed 2 bases, J shed 4 bases, and the junction held 15 bases outside the gene matches. CDR3 length: 18 residues. Germline CDR1 MDHEN, CDR2 SYDVKM. The CDR3: CASSLDPILAGEADTQYF. Here the CDR3 DNA reads TGTGCCAGCAGTTTAGACCCTATTCTGGCGGGAGAGGCAGATACGCAGTATTTT. The whole variable domain, filled in from reference TRBV28 and TRBJ2-3, reads DVKVTQSSRYLVKRTGEKVFLECVQDMDHENMFWYRQDPGLGLRLIYFSYDVKMKEKGDIPEGYSVSREKKERFSLILESASTNQTSMYLCASSLDPILAGEADTQYFGPGTRLTVL.

This clone came up once. The rearrangement joins TRBV28 to TRBJ2-2; 9 bases line up with TRBD2. CDR3 length: 14 residues. Looked up from germline, CDR1 is MDHEN and CDR2 is SYDVKM. V lost 1 base, J lost 6 bases, and 0 bases stayed unmatched. This CDR3 reads CASSLLAGAGELFF. Here the CDR3 DNA reads TGTGCCAGCAGTTTATTAGCGGGAGCCGGGGAGCTGTTTTTT.

The chain recombines TRBV18 with TRBJ2-1; D unclear. The V and J ends lost 2 bases and 8 bases respectively, with 10 bases between them. This CDR3 contains 13 residues. CDR1 is KGHSH and CDR2 is LQKENI in the germline V gene. CDR3 DNA: TGTGCCAGCTCACCAATAGCCCCCCATGAGCAGTTCTTC. It encodes CASSPIAPHEQFF.

This chain connects TRBV5-5 to TRBJ1-6; 10 bases are shared with TRBD1. V shed 4 bases and J 8 bases; nucleotides not matched to a gene: 12. The CDR3 loop spans 17 amino acids. Germline V gene data show CDR1 as SGHKS and CDR2 as YYEKEE (reference sequence). The CDR3 sequence: CASSIHWTGGWDSPLHF. CDR3 sequence (DNA): TGTGCCAGCAGCATACACTGGACAGGGGGATGGGATTCACCCCTCCACTTT.

The V gene is TRBV4-1, the J gene TRBJ2-7; D is unresolved. From germline, CDR1 is MGHRA and CDR2 YSYEKL. The CDR3 has 17 residues. V was trimmed by 0 bases and J by 1 base, leaving 16 bases between them. CDR3 sequence (DNA): TGCGCCAGCAGCCAAGATACGTCCCCCCGGGCTTCCTACGAGCAGTACTTC. It specifies CASSQDTSPRASYEQYF.

The chain has TRBV6-5 and TRBJ1-2, with D maybe TRBD1 (5 bases). The germline gives CDR1 MNHEY, CDR2 SVGAGI. CDR3 length: 13 amino acids. V shed 2 bases and J shed 5 bases, with 9 bases lying between them. DNA of the CDR3: TGTGCCAGCAGTTACGCGCAGGGATATGGCTACACCTTC. Its translation is CASSYAQGYGYTF.

This chain joins TRBV5-1 and TRBJ2-5; D is unresolved. Germline values: CDR1 SGHRS, CDR2 YFSETQ. The CDR3 runs 14 residues. V was clipped by 0 bases and J by 0 bases, with 6 bases between them. The DNA of the CDR3 is TGCGCCAGCAGCTTGGAAGCGTACCAAGAGACCCAGTACTTC. Encoded protein: CASSLEAYQETQYF.

This chain uses TRBV4-2 with TRBJ2-5; D unresolved. Germline V gene lookup returns CDR1 LGHNA and CDR2 YNFKEQ. The CDR3 runs 15 residues. V gave up 1 base and J gave up 1 base, with 10 bases separating them. CDR3 nucleotides: TGTGCCAGCAGCCAAGGACCGGGCCCCCAAGAGACCCAGTACTTC. Residues: CASSQGPGPQETQYF.

This clone was seen just once. The chain has TRBV19 and TRBJ2-1; TRBD2 matches at 12 bases. Germline V lookup: CDR1 LNHDA, CDR2 SQIVND (reference sequence). This CDR3 comprises 17 residues. V gave up 1 base and J gave up 6 bases; unmatched junction bases: 7. The CDR3 is CASSIGASGGAVNEQFF. CDR3 nucleotide sequence: TGTGCCAGTAGTATAGGAGCTAGCGGGGGGGCGGTCAATGAGCAGTTCTTC.

The chain uses TRBV7-2 and TRBJ2-7; a possible D gene is TRBD1 (6 bases). The V gene's germline CDR1 is SGHTA and CDR2 FQGNSA. The V end was cut by 5 bases, the J end by 6 bases, with 8 bases between. The CDR3 is 11 amino acids. CDR3 nucleotide sequence: TGTGCCAGCAGCCCGACAGGCGAGCAGTACTTC. This translates into CASSPTGEQYF.

This chain joins TRBV4-1 and TRBJ2-7, with 10 bases matching TRBD1. Germline assignment: CDR1 MGHRA and CDR2 YSYEKL. V dropped 4 bases and J dropped 2; count of bases not matched to a gene: 2. CDR3 length: 14 amino acids. The CDR3 spells CASSRGTGAYEQYF. In DNA form, the CDR3 reads TGCGCCAGCAGCCGAGGGACAGGGGCCTACGAGCAGTACTTC.

The gene calls are TRBV5-1 and TRBJ2-3; 8 nucleotides align to TRBD2. Germline-derived CDR1 and CDR2 are SGHRS and YFSETQ. V lost 4 bases and J lost 6; bases outside the gene matches: 7. This CDR3 comprises 14 residues. The CDR3 protein is CASSKEVAGDTQYF. For the CDR3, the DNA is TGCGCCAGCAGCAAGGAGGTAGCGGGGGATACGCAGTATTTT.